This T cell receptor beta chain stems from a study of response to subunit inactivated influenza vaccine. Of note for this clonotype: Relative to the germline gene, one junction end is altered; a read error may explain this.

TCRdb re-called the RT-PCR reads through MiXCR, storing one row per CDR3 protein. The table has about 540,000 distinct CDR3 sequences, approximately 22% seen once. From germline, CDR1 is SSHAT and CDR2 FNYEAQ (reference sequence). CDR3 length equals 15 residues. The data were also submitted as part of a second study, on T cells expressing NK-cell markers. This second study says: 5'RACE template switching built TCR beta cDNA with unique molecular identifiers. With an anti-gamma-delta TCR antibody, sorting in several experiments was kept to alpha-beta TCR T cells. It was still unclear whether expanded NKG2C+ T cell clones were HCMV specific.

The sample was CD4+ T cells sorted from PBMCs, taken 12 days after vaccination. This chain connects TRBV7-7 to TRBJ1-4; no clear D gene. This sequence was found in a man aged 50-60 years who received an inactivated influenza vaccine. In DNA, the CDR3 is TGTGCTAGCAGCTTAGGAGTTTCAACTAATGAAAAACTGTTTTTT. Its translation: CASSLGVSTNEKLFF.